This is a list of T cell receptor beta chains from one sample in a study of cytomegalovirus exposure and HLA in healthy donors. The table came from immunoSEQ multiplex PCR; TCRdb's copy has only in-frame clones and leaves some out. This sample has 150,000 to 200,000 clones, with around two thirds found just once. Sequenced input: PBMCs. These receptors all stem from a man aged 25-45 years in good health and CMV-seropositive. Each CDR3 is given with its conserved first and last residue. The D gene is left open where the match is weak. Some rows have no size entry. The others give once, few or many, or a class for an expanded clone.

J gene: TRBJ2-7; clone size: .; V gene: TRBV4-2; D gene: TRBD2; CDR3 protein: CASSQDRMREGNPYEQYF; CDR3 DNA: TGTGCCAGCAGCCAAGATAGAATGCGGGAGGGGAACCCCTACGAGCAGTACTTC
J gene: TRBJ1-2; clone size: .; V gene: TRBV6-5; D gene: TRBD1; CDR3 protein: CASSRTGDYGYTF; CDR3 DNA: TGTGCCAGCAGTCGGACAGGGGACTATGGCTACACCTTC
J gene: TRBJ2-7; clone size: .; V gene: TRBV7-9; D gene: .; CDR3 protein: CSSSLEGVSEQYF; CDR3 DNA: TGTTCCAGCAGCCTTGAAGGGGTTTCCGAGCAGTACTTC
J gene: TRBJ1-6; clone size: once; V gene: TRBV6-1; D gene: .; CDR3 protein: CASSEAYGISPLHF; CDR3 DNA: TGTGCCAGCAGTGAAGCGTACGGGATCTCACCCCTCCACTTT
J gene: TRBJ1-1; clone size: .; V gene: TRBV5-1; D gene: .; CDR3 protein: CASSLRQAILNTEAFF; CDR3 DNA: TGCGCCAGCAGCTTGAGACAGGCTATCTTGAACACTGAAGCTTTCTTT
J gene: TRBJ1-3; clone size: few; V gene: TRBV11-2; D gene: .; CDR3 protein: CASTHGRGGNTIYF; CDR3 DNA: TGTGCCTCTACCCACGGCAGGGGTGGAAACACCATATATTTT
J gene: TRBJ1-2; clone size: .; V gene: TRBV2; D gene: .; CDR3 protein: CASSGSLLASNYGYTF; CDR3 DNA: TGTGCCAGCAGCGGTTCTTTGCTCGCATCCAACTATGGCTACACCTTC
J gene: TRBJ1-2; clone size: .; V gene: TRBV4-1; D gene: TRBD1; CDR3 protein: CASSLTGQGNYGYTF; CDR3 DNA: TGCGCCAGCAGCCTCACGGGACAGGGGAACTATGGCTACACCTTC
J gene: TRBJ1-3; clone size: .; V gene: TRBV7-9; D gene: .; CDR3 protein: CSSSYSGNTIYF; CDR3 DNA: TGTTCCAGCAGCTACAGCGGAAACACCATATATTTT
J gene: TRBJ2-7; clone size: .; V gene: TRBV6-5; D gene: TRBD1; CDR3 protein: CASRATGTGIREQYF; CDR3 DNA: TGTGCCAGCAGAGCTACCGGGACAGGGATCAGGGAGCAGTACTTC
J gene: TRBJ1-3; clone size: .; V gene: TRBV6-1; D gene: .; CDR3 protein: CASSEVGGSGNTIYF; CDR3 DNA: TGTGCCAGCAGTGAAGTGGGGGGCTCTGGAAACACCATATATTTT
J gene: TRBJ1-2; clone size: .; V gene: TRBV4-2; D gene: TRBD1; CDR3 protein: CASSQTGQGYGYTF; CDR3 DNA: TGTGCCAGCAGCCAAACGGGACAGGGGTATGGCTACACCTTC
J gene: TRBJ1-2; clone size: .; V gene: TRBV6-5; D gene: .; CDR3 protein: CASSYTGHYGYTF; CDR3 DNA: TGTGCCAGCAGTTACACAGGCCACTATGGCTACACCTTC
J gene: TRBJ2-7; clone size: .; V gene: TRBV28; D gene: TRBD1; CDR3 protein: CASSPGTGGPEQYF; CDR3 DNA: TGTGCCAGCAGTCCCGGGACAGGGGGCCCCGAGCAGTACTTC
J gene: TRBJ2-5; clone size: .; V gene: TRBV5-1; D gene: TRBD2; CDR3 protein: CASSLGASGRYQETQYF; CDR3 DNA: TGCGCCAGCAGCTTGGGGGCTAGCGGGAGGTACCAAGAGACCCAGTACTTC
J gene: TRBJ2-7; clone size: .; V gene: TRBV29-1; D gene: .; CDR3 protein: CSSSAGVSYEQYF; CDR3 DNA: TGCAGTTCATCGGCAGGCGTCTCCTACGAGCAGTACTTC
J gene: TRBJ2-2; clone size: .; V gene: TRBV30; D gene: .; CDR3 protein: CAQGTGELFF; CDR3 DNA: TGTGCCCAGGGAACCGGGGAGCTGTTTTTT
J gene: TRBJ2-1; clone size: .; V gene: TRBV4-1; D gene: TRBD1; CDR3 protein: CASSLGTGVYNEQFF; CDR3 DNA: TGCGCCAGCAGCCTGGGGACAGGGGTCTACAATGAGCAGTTCTTC
J gene: TRBJ2-3; clone size: few; V gene: TRBV30; D gene: TRBD2; CDR3 protein: CAWSVPTSAGDTQYF; CDR3 DNA: TGTGCCTGGAGTGTCCCAACTAGCGCTGGAGATACGCAGTATTTT
J gene: TRBJ2-7; clone size: .; V gene: TRBV7-8; D gene: .; CDR3 protein: CASSPWASNPREQYF; CDR3 DNA: TGTGCCAGCAGCCCCTGGGCTAGCAACCCCCGCGAGCAGTACTTC
J gene: TRBJ1-3; clone size: .; V gene: TRBV4-1; D gene: .; CDR3 protein: CASSQDRGAVSGNTIYF; CDR3 DNA: TGCGCCAGCAGCCAAGATCGCGGGGCTGTCTCTGGAAACACCATATATTTT
J gene: TRBJ2-7; clone size: .; V gene: TRBV7-2; D gene: TRBD2; CDR3 protein: CASSLGEWAGAPEQYF; CDR3 DNA: TGTGCCAGCAGCTTAGGCGAATGGGCGGGAGCTCCCGAGCAGTACTTC
J gene: TRBJ1-5; clone size: .; V gene: TRBV6-6; D gene: .; CDR3 protein: CASTQTVYSNQPQHF; CDR3 DNA: TGTGCCAGCACCCAGACAGTATATAGCAATCAGCCCCAGCATTTT
J gene: TRBJ2-1; clone size: .; V gene: TRBV28; D gene: .; CDR3 protein: CASSLQLNEQFF; CDR3 DNA: TGTGCCAGCAGTTTACAGTTGAATGAGCAGTTCTTC
J gene: TRBJ1-5; clone size: few; V gene: TRBV30; D gene: .; CDR3 protein: CAWTPGYSNQPQHF; CDR3 DNA: TGTGCCTGGACCCCAGGATATAGCAATCAGCCCCAGCATTTT
J gene: TRBJ1-2; clone size: .; V gene: TRBV25-1; D gene: TRBD1; CDR3 protein: CASSEARGDYGYTF; CDR3 DNA: TGTGCCAGCAGTGAAGCCAGGGGGGACTATGGCTACACCTTC
J gene: TRBJ1-2; clone size: .; V gene: TRBV18; D gene: TRBD1; CDR3 protein: CASSPSTGVYGYTF; CDR3 DNA: TGTGCCAGCTCACCCTCGACAGGGGTCTATGGCTACACCTTC
J gene: TRBJ2-1; clone size: .; V gene: TRBV5-1; D gene: .; CDR3 protein: CASSRWEGEGNEQFF; CDR3 DNA: TGCGCCAGCAGCCGCTGGGAGGGGGAAGGGAATGAGCAGTTCTTC
J gene: TRBJ2-7; clone size: .; V gene: TRBV18; D gene: TRBD1; CDR3 protein: CASSPTGGSYEQYF; CDR3 DNA: TGTGCCAGCTCACCCACAGGGGGAAGCTACGAGCAGTACTTC
J gene: TRBJ2-1; clone size: .; V gene: TRBV28; D gene: TRBD1; CDR3 protein: CASTRDRTTYNEQFF; CDR3 DNA: TGTGCCAGCACCCGGGACAGAACCACCTACAATGAGCAGTTCTTC
J gene: TRBJ2-4; clone size: few; V gene: TRBV28; D gene: .; CDR3 protein: CASSLWLAGAKNIQYF; CDR3 DNA: TGTGCCAGCAGTTTATGGCTCGCCGGGGCCAAAAACATTCAGTACTTC
J gene: TRBJ2-2; clone size: few; V gene: TRBV11-3; D gene: TRBD2; CDR3 protein: CASSETGTSSGELFF; CDR3 DNA: TGTGCCAGCAGCGAGACCGGGACTAGCTCCGGGGAGCTGTTTTTT
J gene: TRBJ2-3; clone size: .; V gene: TRBV5-1; D gene: TRBD2; CDR3 protein: CASSYPPGLAGVPDTQYF; CDR3 DNA: TGCGCCAGCAGCTACCCACCCGGACTAGCGGGAGTTCCAGATACGCAGTATTTT
J gene: TRBJ2-7; clone size: .; V gene: TRBV6-6; D gene: TRBD1; CDR3 protein: CASSYRVRDSEQYF; CDR3 DNA: TGTGCCAGCAGTTACCGGGTAAGGGACAGCGAGCAGTACTTC
J gene: TRBJ1-1; clone size: .; V gene: TRBV7-3; D gene: .; CDR3 protein: CASSRDYMNTEAFF; CDR3 DNA: TGTGCCAGCAGCCGGGATTACATGAACACTGAAGCTTTCTTT